Shown below are 16 T cell receptor beta chains from a single sample sequenced in a study of CD8+ T cells in alopecia areata. Sequencing templates came from extracted RNA that was reverse transcribed into cDNA. TCRdb's table, derived via immunoSEQ multiplex PCR, lists solely in-frame clones and lacks some. The sample contains approximately 99,000 clones, 45% to 60% of which appear only once. The sequenced sample was NKG2D-low CD8+ T cells sorted from blood. These receptors all come from a human donor with alopecia areata.

The rearrangement joins TRBV19 to TRBJ1-5, with TRBD1 as a possible D gene (5 bases). V was clipped by 2 bases and J by 7 bases, with 15 bases between them. The CDR3 consists of 15 residues. Looked up from germline, CDR1 is LNHDA and CDR2 is SQIVND (reference sequence). CDR3 amino acids: CASSIRGSGVQPQHF. DNA for the CDR3: TGTGCCAGTAGTATAAGGGGATCGGGTGTACAGCCCCAGCATTTT.

V usage is TRBV6-5 and J usage is TRBJ2-7; no definite D call. Germline values: CDR1 MNHEY, CDR2 SVGAGI. The CDR3 is 11 amino acids. Trimming removed 6 bases from V and 3 bases from J, with 6 bases in between. For the CDR3, the DNA is TGTGCCAGCAGCGTAAACTACGAGCAGTACTTC. It specifies CASSVNYEQYF.

This clone was observed a handful of times. V and J are TRBV11-2 and TRBJ1-1; D uncertain. Germline V lookup: CDR1 SGHAT, CDR2 FQNNGV. V lost 5 bases and J lost 1, with 8 bases in between. The length of the CDR3 is 13 residues. CDR3 sequence reads: CASSLNTNTEAFF. The CDR3 region has the DNA TGTGCCAGCAGCCTTAATACGAACACTGAAGCTTTCTTT.

This chain connects TRBV28 to TRBJ2-5; TRBD2 aligns across 13 bases. Per the germline V gene, CDR1 is MDHEN and CDR2 is SYDVKM. CDR3 length equals 16 residues. Trimming removed 5 bases from V and 1 base from J; junction bases left unmatched: 4. The CDR3 nucleotides read TGTGCCAGCAGTCCGGGACTAGCGGGACCCCAAGAGACCCAGTACTTC. Residues: CASSPGLAGPQETQYF.

The chain recombines TRBV28 with TRBJ2-7, with D perhaps TRBD2 (5 bases). The V end lost 7 bases, the J end lost 1 base, and 11 bases lay between the germline ends. Germline assignment: CDR1 MDHEN and CDR2 SYDVKM. The CDR3 totals 13 residues. For the CDR3, the DNA is TGTGCCAGCACCCAGAGGGAATCCTACGAGCAGTACTTC. Its translation: CASTQRESYEQYF.

This clone was counted a few times. V and J are TRBV4-1 and TRBJ2-7; D unresolved. CDR1 and CDR2 (germline): MGHRA, YSYEKL. CDR3 length: 15 residues. V was shortened by 0 bases and J by 0 bases, with 9 bases between the two germline ends. The CDR3, as DNA: TGCGCCAGCAGCCAAGATCAGAATCCCTCCTACGAGCAGTACTTC. Amino acids: CASSQDQNPSYEQYF.

The chain is built from TRBV28 and TRBJ2-7; 13 bases line up with TRBD2. The germline CDR1 and CDR2 sequences are MDHEN and SYDVKM. The CDR3 sequence is 16 residues long. J was trimmed by 4 bases and V by 6 bases; bases with no gene match: 9. CDR3 coding DNA: TGTGCCAGCAGCCCACGCCGGACTAGCGGGAGTTACGAGCAGTACTTC. It translates to CASSPRRTSGSYEQYF. The full variable domain, completed using reference TRBV28 and TRBJ2-7, is DVKVTQSSRYLVKRTGEKVFLECVQDMDHENMFWYRQDPGLGLRLIYFSYDVKMKEKGDIPEGYSVSREKKERFSLILESASTNQTSMYLCASSPRRTSGSYEQYFGPGTRLTVT.

About this clone itself: Relative to the germline gene, one junction end is altered; a read error may explain this. Other DNA sequences in this sample translate to the same CDR3. This chain uses TRBV4-1 with TRBJ2-1, with D unresolved. Germline CDR1 reads MGHRA; CDR2 reads YSYEKL. The CDR3 consists of 13 residues. The CDR3 DNA follows: TGCGCCAGCAGCCAAGATCCCGCGGATGAACAGTTCTTC. This translates into CASSQDPADEQFF.

The table lists this clone with a few counts. The chain joins TRBV14 to TRBJ2-4, with D hard to call. Germline CDR1 is SGHDN and CDR2 is FVKESK. There are 15 residues in the CDR3. With 3 bases removed from V and 0 bases from J, the gap between germline ends came to 9 bases. The chain's CDR3 is CASSQGNLAKNIQYF. For the CDR3, the DNA is TGTGCCAGCAGCCAGGGTAACCTAGCCAAAAACATTCAGTACTTC. Variable domain in full (rest from reference TRBV14 and TRBJ2-4): EAGVTQFPSHSVIEKGQTVTLRCDPISGHDNLYWYRRVMGKEIKFLLHFVKESKQDESGMPNNRFLAERTGGTYSTLKVQPAELEDSGVYFCASSQGNLAKNIQYFGAGTRLSVL.

The chain is built from TRBV7-5 and TRBJ2-5; the table's D call TRBD2 went unverified against the DNA. TRBV7-5 represents a pseudogene. The CDR3 length is 18 residues. CDR3 sequence reads: CARSLVSVAGRPQETQYF. The CDR3 DNA is TGTGCCAGAAGCTTAGTGAGTGTAGCGGGGCGGCCTCAAGAGACCCAGTACTTC.

The chain carries TRBV27 and TRBJ2-1; no definite D call. Trimming took 1 base from V and 1 from J, leaving 8 bases between them. Germline V gene lookup returns CDR1 MNHEY and CDR2 SMNVEV (reference sequence). The CDR3 totals 15 residues. In DNA, the CDR3 is TGTGCCAGCAGTTTATTCCGGGTATCCTACAATGAGCAGTTCTTC. It yields the protein CASSLFRVSYNEQFF.

The rearrangement links TRBV2 to TRBJ1-4, with unresolved D. CDR1 and CDR2 (germline): SNHLY, FYNNEI. The germline V and J ends were trimmed by 1 base and 6 bases, with 6 bases remaining between them. This CDR3 spans 13 amino acids. In DNA, the CDR3 is TGTGCCAGCAGTGAAGGGTTGGATGAAAAACTGTTTTTT. Amino acid sequence: CASSEGLDEKLFF.

The gene calls are TRBV27 and TRBJ2-7; D is unclear. The V gene's germline CDR1 is MNHEY and CDR2 SMNVEV (reference sequence). V was pared by 6 bases and J by 4 bases, with 16 bases between. This CDR3 contains 14 residues. CDR3 amino acids: CASRPVAAPYEQYF. The CDR3 region has the DNA TGTGCCAGCAGGCCCGTGGCGGCCCCTTACGAGCAGTACTTC.

The gene calls are TRBV25-1 and TRBJ1-1, with TRBD1 as a possible D gene (5 bases). Looked up from germline, CDR1 is MGHDK and CDR2 is SYGVNS. The CDR3 length is 13 residues. V was cut by 7 bases and J by 6 bases, with 15 bases left in between. Here the CDR3 reads CASTRTVQAEAFF. DNA of the CDR3: TGTGCCAGCACCCGAACAGTACAGGCTGAAGCTTTCTTT.

This chain links TRBV5-1 with TRBJ2-3, with D perhaps TRBD1 (5 bases). V lost 0 bases and J lost 2, with 10 bases in between. The germline V gene has CDR1 SGHRS and CDR2 YFSETQ. The CDR3 loop spans 15 amino acids. CDR3 in amino acids: CASSLEGALTDTQYF. CDR3 DNA sequence: TGCGCCAGCAGCTTGGAAGGGGCTCTCACAGATACGCAGTATTTT. The complete variable domain, with remaining parts taken from reference TRBV5-1 and TRBJ2-3, reads KAGVTQTPRYLIKTRGQQVTLSCSPISGHRSVSWYQQTPGQGLQFLFEYFSETQRNKGNFPGRFSGRQFSNSRSEMNVSTLELGDSALYLCASSLEGALTDTQYFGPGTRLTVL.

V is TRBV29-1 and J is TRBJ2-1; D gene unclear. The germline gives CDR1 SQVTM, CDR2 ANQGSEA. V was clipped by 0 bases and J by 8 bases, with 8 bases between them. The CDR3 runs 12 residues. The CDR3 sequence: CSVEDRIDEQFF. CDR3 nucleotides: TGCAGCGTTGAAGATAGGATCGATGAGCAGTTCTTC.